This T cell receptor beta chain is from a study of T cells in Graves' hyperthyroidism and ophthalmopathy. This clonotype showed up many times. RNA transcripts were the template for amplifying TCR beta CDR3 regions. Carried out on the TCR CDR3, a first-round RT-PCR used the HTBI primer set. TCRdb re-called the multiplex PCR reads with MiXCR, one entry per CDR3 protein. The sample has 300,000 to 350,000 distinct CDR3 sequences, over 11% seen once; the top ten hold roughly 24%. CDR1 MDHEN and CDR2 SYDVKM come from the germline V gene. Trimming pared 5 bases from V and 5 bases from J, leaving 7 bases between. The CDR3 has 12 amino acids.

The chain links TRBV28 to TRBJ1-5; D is unresolved. This TCR was sampled from a woman aged 25 to 39 with Graves' hyperthyroidism. The sample comprised blood. CDR3 protein: CASSANHQPQHF. CDR3 DNA sequence: TGTGCCAGCAGTGCAAACCATCAGCCCCAGCATTTT.